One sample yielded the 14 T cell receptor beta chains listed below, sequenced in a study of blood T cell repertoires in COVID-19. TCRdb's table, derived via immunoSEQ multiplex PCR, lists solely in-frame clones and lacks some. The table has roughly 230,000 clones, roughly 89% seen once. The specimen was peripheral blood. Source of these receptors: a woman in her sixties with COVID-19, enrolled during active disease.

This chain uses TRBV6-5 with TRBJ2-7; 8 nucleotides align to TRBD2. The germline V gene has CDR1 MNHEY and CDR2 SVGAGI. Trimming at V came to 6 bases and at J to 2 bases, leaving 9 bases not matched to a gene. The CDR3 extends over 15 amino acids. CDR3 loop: CASRSAGGSAYEQYF. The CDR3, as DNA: TGTGCCAGCAGGTCCGCGGGGGGCTCCGCCTACGAGCAGTACTTC.

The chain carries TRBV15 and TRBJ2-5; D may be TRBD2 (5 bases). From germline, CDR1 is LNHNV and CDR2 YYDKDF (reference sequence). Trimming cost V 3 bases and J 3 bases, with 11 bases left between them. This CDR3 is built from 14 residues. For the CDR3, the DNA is TGTGCCACCAGCAGGGGGTACGGGGAAGAGACCCAGTACTTC. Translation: CATSRGYGEETQYF.

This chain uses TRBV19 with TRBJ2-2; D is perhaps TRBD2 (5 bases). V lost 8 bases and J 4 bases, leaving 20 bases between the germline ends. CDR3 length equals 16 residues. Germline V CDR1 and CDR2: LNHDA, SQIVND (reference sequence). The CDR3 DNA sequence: TGTGCCAGTGGTCTTAGGACTCGTGCCCCCACCGGGGAGCTGTTTTTT. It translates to CASGLRTRAPTGELFF.

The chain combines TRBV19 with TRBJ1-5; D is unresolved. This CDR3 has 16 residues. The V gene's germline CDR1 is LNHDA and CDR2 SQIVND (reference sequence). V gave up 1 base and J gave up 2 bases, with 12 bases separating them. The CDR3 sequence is CASSIVPGIGNQPQHF. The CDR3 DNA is TGTGCCAGTAGTATAGTTCCGGGGATTGGCAATCAGCCCCAGCATTTT. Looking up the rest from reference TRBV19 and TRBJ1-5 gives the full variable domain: DGGITQSPKYLFRKEGQNVTLSCEQNLNHDAMYWYRQDPGQGLRLIYYSQIVNDFQKGDIAEGYSVSREKKESFPLTVTSAQKNPTAFYLCASSIVPGIGNQPQHFGDGTRLSIL.

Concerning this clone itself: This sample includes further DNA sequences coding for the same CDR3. This CDR3 reads CASSLARENTEAFF. The CDR3 region has the DNA TGTGCCAGCAGCTTAGCCAGGGAGAACACTGAAGCTTTCTTT. The rearrangement uses TRBV7-9 and TRBJ1-1; possibly TRBD1 for D (5 bases). The CDR3 runs to 14 residues. Deletions cut 0 bases from V and 1 base from J, with 6 bases between. Germline lookup yields CDR1 SEHNR and CDR2 FQNEAQ (reference sequence).

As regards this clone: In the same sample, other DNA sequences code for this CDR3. This CDR3 reads CASRQGSYNEQFF. The CDR3 DNA reads as TGTGCCAGTAGACAGGGCTCCTACAATGAGCAGTTCTTC. The V and J genes are TRBV19 and TRBJ2-1, with a tentative D call TRBD1 (6 bases). This CDR3 contains 13 residues. CDR1 and CDR2 from the germline V gene are LNHDA and SQIVND (reference sequence). Deletions cut 6 bases from V and 0 bases from J, with 6 bases between.

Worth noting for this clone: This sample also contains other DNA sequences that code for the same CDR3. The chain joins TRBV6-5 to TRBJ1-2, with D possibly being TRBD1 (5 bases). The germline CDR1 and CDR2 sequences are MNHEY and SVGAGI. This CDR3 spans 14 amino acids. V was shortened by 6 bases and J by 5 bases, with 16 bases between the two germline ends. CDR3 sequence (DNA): TGTGCCAGCAGCCCAACGGGGGAACTATATGGCTACACCTTC. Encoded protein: CASSPTGELYGYTF.

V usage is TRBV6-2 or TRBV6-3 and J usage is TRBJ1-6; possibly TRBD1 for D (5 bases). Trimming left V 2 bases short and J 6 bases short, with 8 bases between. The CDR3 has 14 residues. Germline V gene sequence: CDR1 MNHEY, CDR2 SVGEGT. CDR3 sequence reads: CASSYTGLNSPLHF. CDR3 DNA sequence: TGTGCCAGCAGTTACACAGGCCTTAATTCACCCCTCCACTTT.

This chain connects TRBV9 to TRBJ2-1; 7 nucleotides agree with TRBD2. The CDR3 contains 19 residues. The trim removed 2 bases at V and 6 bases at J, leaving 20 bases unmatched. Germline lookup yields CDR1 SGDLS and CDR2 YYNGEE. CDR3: CASSVGFIGTTSGFNEQFF. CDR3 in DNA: TGTGCCAGCAGCGTCGGGTTTATCGGGACTACCTCCGGCTTCAATGAGCAGTTCTTC. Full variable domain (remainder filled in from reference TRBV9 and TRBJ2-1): DSGVTQTPKHLITATGQRVTLRCSPRSGDLSVYWYQQSLDQGLQFLIQYYNGEERAKGNILERFSAQQFPDLHSELNLSSLELGDSALYFCASSVGFIGTTSGFNEQFFGPGTRLTVL.

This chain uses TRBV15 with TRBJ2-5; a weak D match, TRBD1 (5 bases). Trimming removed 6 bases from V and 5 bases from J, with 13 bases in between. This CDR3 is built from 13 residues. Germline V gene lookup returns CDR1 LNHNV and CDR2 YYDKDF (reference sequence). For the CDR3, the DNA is TGTGCCACCAGGGGGCTGGGTATTGAGACCCAGTACTTC. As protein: CATRGLGIETQYF.

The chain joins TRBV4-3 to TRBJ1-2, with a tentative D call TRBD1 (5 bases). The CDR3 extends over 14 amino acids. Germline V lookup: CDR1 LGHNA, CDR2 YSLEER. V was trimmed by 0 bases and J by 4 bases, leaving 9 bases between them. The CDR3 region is CASSQDSGAYGYTF. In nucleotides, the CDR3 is TGCGCCAGCAGCCAAGATAGCGGGGCCTATGGCTACACCTTC.

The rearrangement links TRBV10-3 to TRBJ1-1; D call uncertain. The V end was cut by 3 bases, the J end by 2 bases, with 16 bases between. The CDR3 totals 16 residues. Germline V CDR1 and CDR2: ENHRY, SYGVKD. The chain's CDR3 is CAISESLREINTEAFF. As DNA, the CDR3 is TGTGCCATCAGTGAAAGCCTCCGGGAAATCAACACTGAAGCTTTCTTT.

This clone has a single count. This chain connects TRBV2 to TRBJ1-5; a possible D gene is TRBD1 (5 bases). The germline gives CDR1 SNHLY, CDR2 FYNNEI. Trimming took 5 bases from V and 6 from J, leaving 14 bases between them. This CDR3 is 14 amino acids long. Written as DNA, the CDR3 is TGTGCCAGCAGTAGGCTGGGGGGATCTCAGCCCCAGCATTTT. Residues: CASSRLGGSQPQHF.

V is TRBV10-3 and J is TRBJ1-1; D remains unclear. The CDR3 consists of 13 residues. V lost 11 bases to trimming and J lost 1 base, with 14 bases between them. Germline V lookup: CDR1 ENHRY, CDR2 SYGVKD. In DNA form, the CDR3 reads TGTGCCTCGAATGAACAGAAGAACACTGAAGCTTTCTTT. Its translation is CASNEQKNTEAFF.